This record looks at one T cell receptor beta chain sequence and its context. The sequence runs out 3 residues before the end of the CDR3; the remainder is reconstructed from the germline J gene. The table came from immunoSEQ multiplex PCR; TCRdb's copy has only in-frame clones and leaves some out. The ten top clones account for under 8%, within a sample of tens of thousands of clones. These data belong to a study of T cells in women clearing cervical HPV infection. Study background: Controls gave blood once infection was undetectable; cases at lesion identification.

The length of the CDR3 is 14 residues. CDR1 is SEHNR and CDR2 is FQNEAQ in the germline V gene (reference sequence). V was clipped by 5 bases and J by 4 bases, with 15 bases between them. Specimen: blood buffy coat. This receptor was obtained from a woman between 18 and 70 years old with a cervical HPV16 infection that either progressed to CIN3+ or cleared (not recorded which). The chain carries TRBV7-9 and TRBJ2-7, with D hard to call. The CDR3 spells CASSPQGWAYEQYF. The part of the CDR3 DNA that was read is TGTGCCAGCAGCCCACAAGGGTGGGCTTACGAG. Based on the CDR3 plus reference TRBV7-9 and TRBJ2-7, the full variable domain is DTGVSQNPRHKITKRGQNVTFRCDPISEHNRLYWYRQTLGQGPEFLTYFQNEAQLEKSRLLSDRFSAERPKGSFSTLEIQRTEQGDSAMYLCASSPQGWAYEQYFGPGTRLTVT.